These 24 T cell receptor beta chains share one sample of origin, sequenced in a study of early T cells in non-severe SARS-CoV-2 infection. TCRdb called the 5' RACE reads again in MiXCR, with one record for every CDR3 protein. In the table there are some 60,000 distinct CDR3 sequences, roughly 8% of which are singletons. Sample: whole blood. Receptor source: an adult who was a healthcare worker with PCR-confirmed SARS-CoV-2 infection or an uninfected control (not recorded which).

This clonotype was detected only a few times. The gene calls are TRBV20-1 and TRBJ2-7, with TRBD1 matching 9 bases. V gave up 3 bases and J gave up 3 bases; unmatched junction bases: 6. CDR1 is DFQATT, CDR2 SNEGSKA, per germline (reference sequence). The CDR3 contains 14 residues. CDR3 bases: TGCAGTGCTAGTCGACAGGACAGGGGCTACGAGCAGTACTTC. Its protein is CSASRQDRGYEQYF.

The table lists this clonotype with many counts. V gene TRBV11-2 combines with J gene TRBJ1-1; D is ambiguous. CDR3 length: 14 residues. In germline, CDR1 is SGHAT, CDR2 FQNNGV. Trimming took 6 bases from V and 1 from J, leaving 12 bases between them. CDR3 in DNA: TGTGCCAGCAGACCCCCCCGACAGAACACTGAAGCTTTCTTT. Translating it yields CASRPPRQNTEAFF.

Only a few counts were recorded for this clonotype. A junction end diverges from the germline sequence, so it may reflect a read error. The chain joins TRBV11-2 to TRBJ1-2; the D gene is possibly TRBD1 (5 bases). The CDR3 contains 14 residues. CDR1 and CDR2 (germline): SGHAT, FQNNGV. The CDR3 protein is CASSVDRSNYGYTF. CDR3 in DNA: TGTGCCAGCAGCGTAGACAGATCTAACTATGGCTACACCTTC.

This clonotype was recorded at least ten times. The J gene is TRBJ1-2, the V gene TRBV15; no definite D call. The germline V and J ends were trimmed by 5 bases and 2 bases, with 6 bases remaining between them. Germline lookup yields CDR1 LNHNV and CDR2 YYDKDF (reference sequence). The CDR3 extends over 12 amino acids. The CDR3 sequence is CATSPSNYGYTF. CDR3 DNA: TGTGCCACCAGCCCCTCGAACTATGGCTACACCTTC. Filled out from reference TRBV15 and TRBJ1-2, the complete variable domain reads DAMVIQNPRYQVTQFGKPVTLSCSQTLNHNVMYWYQQKSSQAPKLLFHYYDKDFNNEADTPDNFQSRRPNTSFCFLDIRSPGLGDTAMYLCATSPSNYGYTFGSGTRLTVV.

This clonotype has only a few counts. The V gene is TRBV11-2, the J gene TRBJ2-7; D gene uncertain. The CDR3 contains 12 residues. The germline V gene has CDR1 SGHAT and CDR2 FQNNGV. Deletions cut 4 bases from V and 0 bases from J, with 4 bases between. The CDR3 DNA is TGTGCCAGCAGCTGGGACTCCTACGAGCAGTACTTC. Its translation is CASSWDSYEQYF.

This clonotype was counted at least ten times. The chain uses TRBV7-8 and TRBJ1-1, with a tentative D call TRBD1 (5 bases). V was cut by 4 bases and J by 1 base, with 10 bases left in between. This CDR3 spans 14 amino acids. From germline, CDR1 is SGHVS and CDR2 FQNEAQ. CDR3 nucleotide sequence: TGTGCCAGCAGCTCAGACAGATCGAACACTGAAGCTTTCTTT. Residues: CASSSDRSNTEAFF.

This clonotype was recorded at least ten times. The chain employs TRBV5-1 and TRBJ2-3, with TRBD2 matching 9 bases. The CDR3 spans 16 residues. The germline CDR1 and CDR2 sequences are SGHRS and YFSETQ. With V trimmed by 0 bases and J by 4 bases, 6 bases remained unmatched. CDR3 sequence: CASSLVVAGDPDTQYF. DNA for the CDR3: TGCGCCAGCAGCTTGGTGGTAGCGGGAGATCCAGATACGCAGTATTTT.

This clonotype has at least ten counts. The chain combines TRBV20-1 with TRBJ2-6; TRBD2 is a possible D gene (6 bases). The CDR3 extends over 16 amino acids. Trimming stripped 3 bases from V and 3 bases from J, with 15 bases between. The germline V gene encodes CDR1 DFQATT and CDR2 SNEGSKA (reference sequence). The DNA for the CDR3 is TGCAGTGCTAGGACGGGTCGGGGACTTGGGGCCAACGTCCTGACTTTC. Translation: CSARTGRGLGANVLTF.

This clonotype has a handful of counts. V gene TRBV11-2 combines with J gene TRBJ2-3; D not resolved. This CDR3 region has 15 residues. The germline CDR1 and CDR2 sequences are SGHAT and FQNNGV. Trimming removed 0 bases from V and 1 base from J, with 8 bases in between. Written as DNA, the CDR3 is TGTGCCAGCAGCTTAGACGGTGCCCGCACAGATACGCAGTATTTT. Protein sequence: CASSLDGARTDTQYF.

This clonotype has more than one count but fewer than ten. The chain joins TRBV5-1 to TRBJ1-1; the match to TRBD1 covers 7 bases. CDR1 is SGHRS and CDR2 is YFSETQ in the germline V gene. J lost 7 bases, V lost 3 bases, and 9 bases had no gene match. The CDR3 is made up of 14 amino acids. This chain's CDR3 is CASSSDREGGEAFF. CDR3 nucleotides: TGCGCCAGCAGCTCCGACAGGGAAGGGGGTGAAGCTTTCTTT.

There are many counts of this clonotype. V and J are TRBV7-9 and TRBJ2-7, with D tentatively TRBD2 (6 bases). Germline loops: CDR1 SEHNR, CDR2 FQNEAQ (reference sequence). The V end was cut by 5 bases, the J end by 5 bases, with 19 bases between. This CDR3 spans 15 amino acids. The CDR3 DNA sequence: TGTGCCAGCAGCCCTCCTCCCCGGTGGGGGGACGAGCAGTACTTC. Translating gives CASSPPPRWGDEQYF.

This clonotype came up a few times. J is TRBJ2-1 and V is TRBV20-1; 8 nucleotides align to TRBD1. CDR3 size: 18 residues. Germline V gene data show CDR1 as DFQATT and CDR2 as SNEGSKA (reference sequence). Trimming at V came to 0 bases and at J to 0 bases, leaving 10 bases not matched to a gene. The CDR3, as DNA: TGCAGTGCTAGAGATTGGACCTCCGGGACAGGCTCCTACAATGAGCAGTTCTTC. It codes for CSARDWTSGTGSYNEQFF.

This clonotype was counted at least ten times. CDR3 nucleotide sequence: TGTGCCAGCAGCGCGGAGACTCCCTACGAGCAGTACTTC. This translates into CASSAETPYEQYF. The V call is TRBV9, the J call TRBJ2-7, with no clear D. CDR3 size: 13 residues. V was clipped by 3 bases and J by 2 bases, with 9 bases between them. The germline V gene encodes CDR1 SGDLS and CDR2 YYNGEE.

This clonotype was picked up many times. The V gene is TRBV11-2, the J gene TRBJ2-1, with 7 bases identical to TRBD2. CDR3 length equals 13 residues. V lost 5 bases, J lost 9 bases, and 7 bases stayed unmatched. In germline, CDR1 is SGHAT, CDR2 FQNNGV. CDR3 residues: CASSLGLESEQFF. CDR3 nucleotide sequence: TGTGCCAGCAGCCTTGGACTAGAAAGTGAGCAGTTCTTC.

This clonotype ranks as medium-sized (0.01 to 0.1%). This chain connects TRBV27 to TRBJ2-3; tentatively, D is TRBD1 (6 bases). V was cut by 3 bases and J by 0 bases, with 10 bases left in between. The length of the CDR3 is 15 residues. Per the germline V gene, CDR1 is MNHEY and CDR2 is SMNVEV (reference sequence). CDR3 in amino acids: CASSFLGHSTDTQYF. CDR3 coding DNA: TGTGCCAGCAGTTTCCTGGGACATAGCACAGATACGCAGTATTTT.

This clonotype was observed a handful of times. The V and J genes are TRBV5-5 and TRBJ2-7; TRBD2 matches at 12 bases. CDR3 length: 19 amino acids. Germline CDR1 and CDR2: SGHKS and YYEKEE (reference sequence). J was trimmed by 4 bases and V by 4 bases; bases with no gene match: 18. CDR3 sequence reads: CASSHRLAGDFFARYEQYF. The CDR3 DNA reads TGTGCCAGCAGCCACCGACTAGCGGGAGATTTTTTTGCCAGGTACGAGCAGTACTTC.

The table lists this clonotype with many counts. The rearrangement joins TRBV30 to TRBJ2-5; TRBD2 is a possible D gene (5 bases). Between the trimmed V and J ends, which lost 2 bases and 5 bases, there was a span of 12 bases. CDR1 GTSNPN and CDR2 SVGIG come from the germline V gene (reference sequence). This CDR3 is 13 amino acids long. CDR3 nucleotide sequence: TGTGCCTGGAGTCAGAGGGTTCGTGAGACCCAGTACTTC. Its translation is CAWSQRVRETQYF.

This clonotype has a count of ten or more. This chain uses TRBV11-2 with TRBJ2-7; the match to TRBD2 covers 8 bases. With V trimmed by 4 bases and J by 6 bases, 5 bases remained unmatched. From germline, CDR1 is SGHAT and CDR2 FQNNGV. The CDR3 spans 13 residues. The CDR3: CASSSGLASEQYF. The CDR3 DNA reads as TGTGCCAGCAGCTCCGGACTAGCCTCCGAGCAGTACTTC.

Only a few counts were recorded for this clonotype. CDR3 in amino acids: CASSQEFAGGNEKLFF. The CDR3 DNA is TGTGCCAGCAGCCAAGAATTCGCGGGGGGTAATGAAAAACTGTTTTTT. The gene calls are TRBV4-2 and TRBJ1-4; possible D gene TRBD1, 5 bases. The V end was cut by 0 bases, the J end by 4 bases, with 12 bases between. CDR3 length: 16 amino acids. Germline V gives CDR1 LGHNA, CDR2 YNFKEQ.

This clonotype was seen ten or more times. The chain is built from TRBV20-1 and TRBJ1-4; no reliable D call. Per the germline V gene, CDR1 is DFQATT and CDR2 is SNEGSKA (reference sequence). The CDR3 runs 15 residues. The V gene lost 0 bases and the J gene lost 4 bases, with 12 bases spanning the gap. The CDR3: CSARDRFRSNEKLFF. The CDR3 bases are TGCAGTGCTAGAGATCGGTTTAGGAGTAATGAAAAACTGTTTTTT.

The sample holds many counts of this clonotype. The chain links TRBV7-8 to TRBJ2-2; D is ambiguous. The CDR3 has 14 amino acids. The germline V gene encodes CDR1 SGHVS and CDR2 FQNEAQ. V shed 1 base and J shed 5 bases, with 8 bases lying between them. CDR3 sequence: CASSLVALTGELFF. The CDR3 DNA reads TGTGCCAGCAGCTTAGTTGCACTTACCGGGGAGCTGTTTTTT.

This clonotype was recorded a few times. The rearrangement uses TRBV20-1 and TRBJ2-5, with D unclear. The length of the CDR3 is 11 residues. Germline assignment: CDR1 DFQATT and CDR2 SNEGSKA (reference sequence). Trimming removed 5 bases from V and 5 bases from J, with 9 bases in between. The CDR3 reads CSAATRETQYF. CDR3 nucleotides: TGCAGTGCTGCTACCCGGGAGACCCAGTACTTC.

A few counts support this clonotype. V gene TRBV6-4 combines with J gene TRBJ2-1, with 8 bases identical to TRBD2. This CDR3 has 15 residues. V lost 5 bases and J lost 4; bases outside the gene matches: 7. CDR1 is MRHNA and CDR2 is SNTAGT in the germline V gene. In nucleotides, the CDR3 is TGTGCCAGCAGTCCCATACGGGGGGGATACAATGAGCAGTTCTTC. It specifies CASSPIRGGYNEQFF.

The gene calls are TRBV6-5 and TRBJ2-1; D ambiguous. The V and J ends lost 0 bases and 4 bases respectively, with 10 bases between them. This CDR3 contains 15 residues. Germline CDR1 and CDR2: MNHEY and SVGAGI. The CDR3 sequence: CASSYSRFPYNEQFF. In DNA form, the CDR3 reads TGTGCCAGCAGTTACTCCCGGTTCCCTTACAATGAGCAGTTCTTC.